The entry below gives a single T cell receptor beta chain sequence along with its context. This clone was picked up a small number of times. This clone's antigen is unknown. Base quality data are lacking; no much larger clone is found one base away. Trimming at the junction amounts to 3 bases on V and 6 bases on J, and the germline ends lie 14 bases apart. The CDR3 covers 15 residues, taking in both the cysteine and the phenylalanine. Just CDR3 DNA is preserved here, 45 bases in frame from base 1. The germline V gene provides CDR1 LGHNA and CDR2 YSLEER. These data originate in a study of cytomegalovirus exposure and HLA in healthy donors (TCRdb year 2017). About the full investigation: An earlier analysis of fewer than 750 of the donors reported roughly 300 Gb of sequence data and 117 million unique TCR beta sequences obtained from 150 million to 200 million T cells. Typing coverage varied by locus: about 620-630 donors for A, B, C, DRB1 and DQB1; approximately 500 for DQA1; more than 600 for DPA1; 450 to 480 for DPB1. The aim of the study was to test whether cataloging public T cell receptors could identify signatures of past pathogen exposure. Genome-wide SNP genotypes for about 65% of the roughly 670 donors were used in a later genetic analysis, which treated that subset as a discovery cohort. Of the approximately 400 genotyped donors, roughly 76% were placed in the genetic ancestry cluster associated with self-reported Caucasian donors. An early release that covered around 590 HLA-typed donors contained approximately 300 gigabases of sequencing data and tens of millions of unique TCR sequences. Roughly 5 DR-DQ haplotypes were treated as single units for association and clustering because of strong linkage in the cohort. The study used immunosequencing to profile the T cell repertoires of 600 to 850 subjects and linked those repertoires to cytomegalovirus serostatus. In a later analysis, previously published TCR beta repertoires from about 670 donors were re-analyzed and high-resolution HLA genotyping was added so that TCR occurrence patterns could be studied. Along with the roughly 700-subject first cohort, a separate validation cohort of over a hundred different subjects was used. All discovery cohort repertoires had been generated on a single sequencing platform. HLA typing covered class I and class II loci at four-digit resolution. High-throughput TCR immunosequencing, statistical association of individual TCRs with disease status, and machine learning were combined to predict cytomegalovirus infection status. Alongside the repertoire data, information on donor age, sex, ethnicity and CMV serostatus was compiled. Among 350 to 400 genotyped donors of the cohort, an average of roughly 240,000 unique TCR beta nucleotide sequences were sequenced per donor, about a sixth of them non-productive. The later analysis used no new phenotypic data to find candidate immune exposures, relying instead on TCR beta sequences and their occurrence across donors. In an earlier analysis of more than 550 of the donors, high-throughput TCR beta sequencing was used to judge whether each TCR beta V gene segment behaved as functional or pseudogenic. Broader findings and caveats from the paper: The earlier analysis of fewer than 750 of the donors excluded seventeen rarely observed V segments, including chromosome 9 orphons, because counts were too low. Linkage disequilibrium might explain the correlated functional status among segregating V segments, but an unknown experimental factor could not be excluded. CMV serostatus was the only immune exposure information available for the cohort. According to a later analysis, parvovirus B19, influenza, CMV and Epstein-Barr virus appeared linked to several top co-occurrence clusters. When HLA alleles, especially DR and DQ, strongly co-occurred, attributing TCR associations to individual alleles was difficult. A group of highly shared sequence variants was considered likely to be a technical artifact of the sequencing pipeline. In vitro tests confirmed that three of the cytomegalovirus-associated TCR beta chains recognize cytomegalovirus antigens. The authors suggested that the approach could potentially be extended to other disease states and immunological phenotypes. This cohort had only TCR beta chains sequenced, and the lack of alpha or paired-chain data limited which features could be detected. A later analysis found that TCR association rates varied across HLA loci, with DRB1 alleles showing the most associated TCRs and HLA-C alleles the fewest. A later genetic analysis reported fewer N-insertions in productive TCRs among donors in an Asian-associated ancestry cluster than the approximately 670-donor mean. Because HLA typing was unavailable for some donors at each locus, only the typed subset was used in association tests. V-gene and J-gene trimming of TCR beta chains was associated with a missense DCLRE1C variant in a later genetic analysis, and the association was replicated in an independent cohort. In an earlier analysis of roughly 500 of the donors, most TCR beta V segments appeared in productive rearrangements about 87% or about 30% of the time, broadly matching IMGT annotations. Roughly uniform sequencing depth across donors was assumed in presence/absence analyses, although this assumption may not hold. Across donors, most TCR sequences were observed very rarely, whereas some public TCRs were present in many individuals. A later analysis associated 15,000 or so TCR beta sequences with specific HLA alleles at a false discovery rate of 0.05. Most CMV-associated TCR beta chains appeared to be HLA-restricted in a later analysis, and the HLA associations seemed to be driven largely by CMV exposure. A total of fewer than 200 TCR beta chains were listed by the study as associated with cytomegalovirus. A further reported finding was that TCR beta sequences accurately predicted the HLA-A and HLA-B alleles for most subjects in the first cohort. The classifier was reported to diagnose cytomegalovirus status with high specificity and sensitivity in both the original cohort and the validation cohort. The 87-base-pair reads could not distinguish some IMGT-functional V segments, including TRBV6-2 and TRBV6-3, so those segments were excluded. Compared with equally common non-associated chains, HLA-associated TCR beta chains in a later analysis were more clonally expanded and had lower generation probabilities.

The cohort was made up of approximately 670 healthy bone marrow donors. All cohort members were sampled while nominally healthy, although unrecorded immune exposures were likely present. The donor was CMV seropositive and was included in the group of approximately 300 seropositive cohort members. A peripheral blood sample was collected from each donor, and TCR beta sequencing was performed on peripheral blood mononuclear cells. Genomic DNA extraction from the blood cell samples was performed with the Qiagen DNeasy Blood Extraction Kit. Library generation was performed with the immunoSEQ multiplex PCR assay. The multiplex PCR relied on a mix of 60 forward primers for TCR Vbeta segments and 13 reverse primers for TCR Jbeta segments. The CDR3 region of rearranged TCR beta genes was amplified from genomic DNA with a multiplex PCR assay. The amplified TCR beta libraries were sequenced on the Illumina HiSeq System as 87-base-pair reads. As for the authors' bioinformatics: A later analysis counted tens of millions of unique TCR beta chains across the approximately 700 repertoires, and 9.5 million to 11 million of these chains were shared by at least two donors. Raw reads were error-corrected and collapsed into unique sequences with a nearest-neighbor algorithm that merged closely related sequences to remove PCR and sequencing errors. CDR3 sequences were aligned to IMGT reference sequences to assign V, D and J gene segments. For a sequence to be retained, a match of at least six nucleotides was required to both a V gene segment and a J gene segment. A rearrangement counted as productive if the CDR3 had no stop codons and remained in frame with V and J, and every other rearrangement counted as non-productive. Following IMGT convention, CDR3 was defined as the stretch from the second conserved V-encoded cysteine to the conserved J-encoded phenylalanine. The earlier analysis of about 500 of the donors excluded sequences that lacked an unambiguous match to a single V gene segment. In an earlier analysis of almost 600 of the donors, a V segment was called functional when productive rearrangements were above 56.7%, and segregating when the standard deviation between donors exceeded 5%. To diagnose cytomegalovirus status from the catalog of TCR beta chain sequences, a statistical classification framework was built. A later analysis assigned V and J genes by comparing TCR nucleotide sequences with IMGT/GENE-DB human TR gene sequences. A later analysis assigned CDR3 sequences and most-parsimonious VDJ recombination scenarios with the TCRdist pipeline. A later analysis defined each TCR beta chain by its CDR3 amino acid sequence plus V-gene family, and excluded reads lacking a unique V-gene family. To address suspected cross-contamination and a sequencing artifact, a later analysis removed approximately 590 highly shared, low-generation-probability nucleotide sequences. In a later analysis, a clonal expansion index was calculated for each public chain from normalized within-repertoire ranks of inferred template counts. Generation probabilities in a later analysis came from a VDJ recombination model fitted to out-of-frame rearrangements, and those results were checked against IGoR. Hypergeometric tests were used in a later analysis to score TCR-TCR, TCR-HLA and TCR-CMV co-occurrence, with a repertoire-size bias correction applied to the TCR pairs. False discovery rates were estimated in a later analysis by permuting HLA or CMV assignments 20 times. In a later analysis, co-occurring TCRs were grouped using DBSCAN, and TCRdist sequence similarity was added for clustering within HLA-allele-positive subsets. Co-occurrence clustering excluded repertoires with fewer than 30,000 or more than 120,000 public chains, plus five with anomalous nucleotide sharing. TCRdb stores this immuneACCESS table with in-frame sequences only. Part of the clones is absent; in the studies checked, under half of the shortfall reflects unresolved V genes, and no reason is known for the rest. Clonal size and the V and J genes are those of that table, whereas D and trimming came from the DNA. In this sample the table shows 150,000 or so clones, about three quarters of which occur a single time. The ten top clones hold around 0.98% of the sample.

Here the chain combines TRBV4-3 and TRBJ1-4, with the identity of the D gene unclear. The source is a woman in her fifties or sixties in good health and CMV-seropositive. The source material was PBMCs. DNA sequence: TGCGCCAGCAGCCAGCTCGGGAAAAAGGATGAAAAACTGTTTTTT. The translation is CASSQLGKKDEKLFF.